This T cell receptor beta chain came from a study of cytomegalovirus exposure and HLA in healthy donors. Generated by immunoSEQ multiplex PCR, the TCRdb table keeps only in-frame clones and is missing some. In the table there are roughly 62,000 clones, over 90% of which are singletons. Deletions cut 4 bases from V and 4 bases from J, with 12 bases between. The CDR3 extends over 13 amino acids. CDR1 and CDR2 (germline): GTSNPN, SVGIG (reference sequence). This TCR derives from a man between 18 and 29 years old in good health and CMV-seronegative. The rearrangement links TRBV30 to TRBJ2-3, with a possible D match to TRBD1 (6 bases). What was sequenced was PBMCs. The chain's CDR3 is CAWNRVGADTQYF. Here the CDR3 DNA reads TGTGCCTGGAACAGGGTTGGGGCAGATACGCAGTATTTT.